The 18 T cell receptor beta chains given below trace back to one sample, sequenced in a study. One entry per CDR3 protein, called by TCRdb with MiXCR from the RT-PCR reads. In the table there are more than 550,000 distinct CDR3 sequences, 12% to 15% of which are singletons. Sample: memory CD4+ T cells from blood. The receptor source for this set is a female donor in good health, serving as a healthy control.

This clonotype appeared many times. This chain joins TRBV20-1 and TRBJ1-2, with D hard to call. The V end was cut by 6 bases, the J end by 4 bases, with 18 bases between. The CDR3 loop spans 14 amino acids. The V gene's germline CDR1 is DFQATT and CDR2 SNEGSKA (reference sequence). The CDR3 DNA is TGCAGTGCCCTAGATATGATGGGGAGCTATGGCTACACCTTC. This sequence encodes CSALDMMGSYGYTF.

This clonotype was recorded a few times. CDR3: CASSLAGVGSSPHEQYF. CDR3 DNA sequence: TGTGCCAGCAGCTTGGCCGGGGTGGGATCCTCCCCCCACGAGCAGTACTTC. V gene TRBV5-5 combines with J gene TRBJ2-7, with D perhaps matching TRBD2 (5 bases). CDR3 length: 17 amino acids. V lost 0 bases, J lost 5 bases, and 21 bases lay in between. CDR1 SGHKS and CDR2 YYEKEE come from the germline V gene (reference sequence).

This clonotype has a handful of counts. The V and J genes are TRBV6-6 and TRBJ1-2; D call uncertain. This CDR3 has 11 residues. Trimming shortened V by 8 bases and J by 1 base, and 5 bases separated the two germline ends. CDR1 and CDR2 (germline): MNHNY, SVGAGI (reference sequence). Here the CDR3 DNA reads TGTGCCAGCGGGAATAACTATGGCTACACCTTC. Protein: CASGNNYGYTF.

This rearrangement joins TRBV20-1 to TRBJ2-1; 9 bases are a match to TRBD2. V lost 4 bases, J lost 5 bases, and 9 bases stayed unmatched. Germline V gene data show CDR1 as DFQATT and CDR2 as SNEGSKA (reference sequence). CDR3 length equals 15 residues. The CDR3 reads CSATSGTDNNNEQFF. CDR3 DNA sequence: TGCAGTGCTACTAGCGGGACCGATAATAACAATGAGCAGTTCTTC.

The chain links TRBV29-1 to TRBJ2-7, with D hard to call. Germline loops: CDR1 SQVTM, CDR2 ANQGSEA. This CDR3 contains 11 residues. With 4 bases removed from V and 7 bases from J, the gap between germline ends came to 11 bases. The CDR3 DNA is TGCAGCGTTGCTGACTTGGGTGAGCAGTACTTC. It translates to CSVADLGEQYF.

At least ten counts were recorded for this clonotype. The chain carries TRBV11-2 and TRBJ2-1; 9 bases match TRBD2. Germline V gives CDR1 SGHAT, CDR2 FQNNGV. The CDR3 sequence is 17 residues long. The trim removed 3 bases at V and 10 bases at J, leaving 16 bases unmatched. CDR3 sequence reads: CASSFKREASKGGEQFF. The CDR3, as DNA: TGTGCCAGCAGCTTTAAGCGGGAGGCCTCTAAGGGTGGGGAGCAGTTCTTC.

The chain combines TRBV4-3 with TRBJ1-3, with TRBD1 as a possible D gene (5 bases). This CDR3 contains 15 residues. From germline, CDR1 is LGHNA and CDR2 YSLEER. The V end was cut by 1 base, the J end by 3 bases, with 10 bases between. In nucleotides, the CDR3 is TGCGCCAGCAGCCAAGTATCAGGGCTTGGAAACACCATATATTTT. Its translation: CASSQVSGLGNTIYF.

This clonotype was recorded at least ten times. The chain combines TRBV6-2 or TRBV6-3 with TRBJ1-2; D is ambiguous. V was trimmed by 1 base and J by 8 bases, leaving 14 bases between them. The CDR3 runs to 14 residues. Germline V gives CDR1 MNHEY, CDR2 SVGEGT. The CDR3 reads CASSYLGESLGYTF. The CDR3 nucleotides are TGTGCCAGCAGTTACTTGGGCGAGTCCCTCGGCTACACCTTC.

J is TRBJ2-1 and V is TRBV7-2; TRBD1 aligns across 8 bases. Per the germline V gene, CDR1 is SGHTA and CDR2 is FQGNSA. The CDR3 is 16 residues long. V trimming: 2 bases; J trimming: 2 bases; junction bases outside the gene matches: 5. CDR3 nucleotide sequence: TGTGCCAGCAGCTTACGCAGGGGGCTTACCTACAATGAGCAGTTCTTC. This gives the protein CASSLRRGLTYNEQFF.

This clonotype was observed many times. The chain has TRBV4-3 and TRBJ1-1; TRBD1 aligns across 7 bases. V was clipped by 4 bases and J by 6 bases; unmatched bases: 11. This CDR3 is 15 amino acids long. CDR1 and CDR2 from the germline V gene are LGHNA and YSLEER. As DNA, the CDR3 is TGCGCCAGCAGCCGAAATGGGCAGGGGGGGCCTGAAGCTTTCTTT. Residues: CASSRNGQGGPEAFF.

The rearrangement joins TRBV6-5 to TRBJ1-6; 9 nucleotides line up with TRBD1. Germline CDR1 is MNHEY and CDR2 is SVGAGI. The CDR3 covers 15 residues. After removal of 7 bases from V and 8 bases from J, the junction contained 9 bases not matched to a gene. CDR3 sequence: CASTSWDRVDSPLHF. In DNA, the CDR3 is TGTGCCAGCACTTCCTGGGACAGGGTTGATTCACCCCTCCACTTT.

This clonotype came up a few times. This sequence joins TRBV7-2 and TRBJ2-7; TRBD2 matches 16 bases. The CDR3 is 13 amino acids. Germline loops: CDR1 SGHTA, CDR2 FQGNSA. The CDR3 coding sequence is TGTGCCAGCGGCCTGGGACTAGCGGGAGGGCTTATCGTC. This gives the protein CASGLGLAGGLIV.

DNA of the CDR3: TGTGCCAGCAACCTTTTGGGACTAGCGGGAGGAGAGTACAATGAGCAGTTCTTC. Translation: CASNLLGLAGGEYNEQFF. The chain is built from TRBV5-6 and TRBJ2-1, with 15 bases aligning to TRBD2. Looked up from germline, CDR1 is SGHDT and CDR2 is YYEEEE. The CDR3 runs 18 residues. J lost 4 bases, V lost 6 bases, and 11 bases had no gene match.

This clonotype was seen a few times. This chain uses TRBV7-8 with TRBJ2-3; 14 nucleotides line up with TRBD2. The CDR3 covers 18 residues. CDR1 SGHVS and CDR2 FQNEAQ come from the germline V gene. After removal of 3 bases from V and 2 bases from J, the junction contained 7 bases not matched to a gene. CDR3: CASSLGTSGSLNTDTQYF. CDR3 bases: TGTGCCAGCAGCTTGGGGACTAGCGGGAGTCTTAACACAGATACGCAGTATTTT.

There are a few counts of this clonotype. V usage is TRBV6-6 and J usage is TRBJ2-2; 8 nucleotides align to TRBD1. The CDR3 has 13 residues. V was pared by 10 bases and J by 1 base, with 2 bases of the junction left unmatched. Germline V gene sequence: CDR1 MNHNY, CDR2 SVGAGI (reference sequence). The CDR3 DNA follows: TGTGCCATACAGGGGGGGAACACCGGGGAGCTGTTTTTT. It is translated as CAIQGGNTGELFF.

This clonotype was observed at least ten times. V and J are TRBV7-6 and TRBJ1-1; D gene unclear. This CDR3 contains 17 residues. Germline V gives CDR1 SGHVS, CDR2 FNYEAQ. V was cut by 5 bases and J by 1 base, with 20 bases left in between. In DNA, the CDR3 is TGTGCCAGCAGCCAATTGATGTCGGGCATCACGAACACTGAAGCTTTCTTT. Residues: CASSQLMSGITNTEAFF.

This clonotype was recorded at least ten times. The rearrangement links TRBV5-1 to TRBJ2-5; 7 bases are a match to TRBD1. The CDR3 consists of 13 residues. Germline CDR1 SGHRS, CDR2 YFSETQ. With V trimmed by 4 bases and J by 2 bases, 2 bases remained unmatched. The CDR3 here is CASSTGEQETQYF. The CDR3 DNA reads TGCGCCAGCAGCACAGGGGAGCAAGAGACCCAGTACTTC.

In its sample, this clonotype was seen a few times. The CDR3 loop is CASSYGGMNTEAFF. The CDR3 DNA reads as TGTGCCAGCAGTTACGGGGGTATGAACACTGAAGCTTTCTTT. The chain carries TRBV6-5 and TRBJ1-1; possible D gene TRBD1, 5 bases. The CDR3 covers 14 residues. Per the germline V gene, CDR1 is MNHEY and CDR2 is SVGAGI. Deletions cut 2 bases from V and 0 bases from J, with 7 bases between.